The 3 T cell receptor beta chains below were found in one sample sequenced in a study of cytomegalovirus exposure and HLA in healthy donors. Primers included in the PCR were 60 Vbeta and 13 Jbeta primers. Clones were sequenced by immunoSEQ multiplex PCR, and TCRdb holds only the in-frame ones, with some missing. Altogether some 150,000 clones are present, approximately 79% being singletons, with the ten largest covering under 5.5%. Material: PBMCs. The receptors stem from a man aged 45-65 years in good health and CMV-seropositive.

This clone was seen repeatedly, ten times or more. The rearrangement links TRBV5-1 to TRBJ1-1; no definite D call. Trimming pared 3 bases from V and 5 bases from J, leaving 11 bases between. CDR3 length: 13 residues. Per germline, CDR1 SGHRS and CDR2 YFSETQ. DNA of the CDR3: TGCGCCAGCAGCTGGGCGGGCAATACTGAAGCTTTCTTT. It yields the protein CASSWAGNTEAFF. Based on the CDR3 plus reference TRBV5-1 and TRBJ1-1, the full variable domain is KAGVTQTPRYLIKTRGQQVTLSCSPISGHRSVSWYQQTPGQGLQFLFEYFSETQRNKGNFPGRFSGRQFSNSRSEMNVSTLELGDSALYLCASSWAGNTEAFFGQGTRLTVV.

The J gene is TRBJ1-1, the V gene TRBV10-3; TRBD1 might be the D (5 bases). Trimming cost V 2 bases and J 4 bases, with 14 bases left between them. Germline values: CDR1 ENHRY, CDR2 SYGVKD. This CDR3 is 15 amino acids long. The chain's CDR3 is CAISEAPQVSTEAFF. CDR3 in DNA: TGTGCCATCAGTGAGGCCCCACAGGTCAGCACTGAAGCTTTCTTT.

The chain uses TRBV28 and TRBJ1-4; unclear D gene. CDR3 length: 15 amino acids. Deletions cut 7 bases from V and 0 bases from J, with 12 bases between. CDR1 and CDR2 from the germline V gene are MDHEN and SYDVKM. CDR3 in amino acids: CASIPHQATNEKLFF. Written as DNA, the CDR3 is TGTGCCAGCATTCCCCATCAGGCAACTAATGAAAAACTGTTTTTT.